Following are 18 T cell receptor beta chains from one sample sequenced in a study of tissue T cells after allogeneic stem cell transplantation. Method: immunoSEQ multiplex PCR; TCRdb's copy keeps in-frame clones and lacks some. Of tens of thousands of clones in the sample, 69% were seen once. Sequencing was done on a sample of blood. The receptors derive from a female BALB/c mouse in good health. MHC haplotype here: H2-d.

Worth noting for this clone: Mouse gene names apply. CDR3 residues: CASSIMGISQNTLYF. CDR3 bases read: TGTGCCAGCAGTATAATGGGGATAAGTCAAAACACCTTGTAC. The chain recombines TRBV19 with TRBJ2-4; weak D call: TRBD2 (5 bases). Sequencing ends 1 residue short of the CDR3 end; the germline J gene provides the rest. V was shortened by 1 base and J by 0 bases, with 9 bases between the two germline ends. Germline lookup yields CDR1 FNHDT and CDR2 SITEND (reference sequence). The CDR3 spans 15 residues.

In the case of this clone: Gene names refer to mouse genes. With the read ending 1 residue before the CDR3 end, the germline J gene is used to fill in that end. This sample includes further DNA sequences coding for the same CDR3. The V call is TRBV29, the J call TRBJ2-5; D ambiguous. With 2 bases removed from V and 6 bases from J, the gap between germline ends came to 3 bases. CDR1 and CDR2 from the germline V gene are MSHET and SYDVDS. This CDR3 has 11 residues. CDR3 amino acids: CASSLGDTQYF. The CDR3 bases that were read are TGTGCTAGCAGTTTAGGGGACACCCAGTAC.

Regarding this clone: Any gene name here is a mouse gene name. The CDR3 end lies 1 residue beyond the end of the read and is filled in from the germline J gene. The chain joins TRBV15 to TRBJ2-2; 11 nucleotides align to TRBD2. The CDR3 has 18 residues. CDR1 is SGHND, CDR2 FRSKSL, per germline. The ends lost 1 base at V and 2 bases at J; junction bases unmatched: 6. The CDR3 bases that were read are TGTGCCAGCAGTTTAGGACTGGGGGGGGAGGGGAACACCGGGCAGCTCTAC. It is translated as CASSLGLGGEGNTGQLY. The complete CDR3 protein is CASSLGLGGEGNTGQLYF.

Note on this clone: Gene names and germline refer to mouse. The read finishes 1 residue shy of the CDR3 end, and the germline J gene is used to complete it. The chain combines TRBV22 with TRBJ1-5. TRBV22 is a pseudogene. The CDR3 extends over 14 amino acids. CDR3 bases read: TGTGCCAGCAGTTGTGGGGAGGGCAACCAGGCTCCGCTT. Translated: CASSCGEGNQAPL. The whole CDR3 is CASSCGEGNQAPLF.

Concerning this clone itself: The gene symbols are mouse symbols. The missing CDR3 end, 1 residue past where the read stops, is filled in from the germline J gene. The V and J genes are TRBV2 and TRBJ2-2, with D tentatively TRBD1 (6 bases). This CDR3 region has 15 residues. Germline V lookup: CDR1 LGHNA, CDR2 YSYQKL. V was trimmed by 0 bases and J by 1 base, leaving 6 bases between them. The chain's CDR3 is CASSQEGQNTGQLYF. The CDR3 bases that were read are TGTGCCAGCAGCCAAGAGGGACAAAACACCGGGCAGCTCTAC.

Of note for this clone: The gene names here belong to mouse. The read terminates 1 residue ahead of where the CDR3 ends, so the germline J gene completes it. The rearrangement links TRBV3 to TRBJ2-4, with 10 bases lining up with TRBD2. The CDR3 has 13 amino acids. The J segment lost 7 bases and the V segment lost 3 bases, leaving 1 base of the junction unmatched. Germline V gene sequence: CDR1 SNHLY, CDR2 FYNGKV (reference sequence). The DNA read from the CDR3 is TGTGCCAGCAGCTTCGACTGGGGGGACACCTTGTAC. It translates to CASSFDWGDTLY. Given in full, the CDR3 is CASSFDWGDTLYF.

The table lists this clone with a few counts. Gene and germline names: mouse. The covered CDR3 bases are TGTGCCAGCAGTGATGGGGGGGACGAACAGTAC. Translating it yields CASSDGGDEQY. The whole CDR3 region reads CASSDGGDEQYF. This chain uses TRBV13-1 with TRBJ2-7; TRBD2 is a possible D gene (6 bases). The DNA ends 1 residue before the CDR3 does, and the rest of the CDR3 is filled in from the germline J gene. The germline V gene has CDR1 NSHNY and CDR2 SYGAGN. The CDR3 is 12 amino acids. Trimming took off 0 bases at V and 7 bases at J, with 8 bases between the two ends.

As for this clone: Gene names are the mouse ones. The read stops 1 residue short of the end of the CDR3; the missing end is completed from the germline J gene. The gene calls are TRBV17 and TRBJ2-4; D uncertain. Germline V gene sequence: CDR1 MNHDT, CDR2 YYDKIL. This CDR3 has 15 residues. Deletions cut 1 base from V and 0 bases from J, with 8 bases between. The CDR3 region is CASSRGLPSQNTLYF. The DNA read from the CDR3 is TGTGCTAGCAGTAGAGGCCTTCCTAGTCAAAACACCTTGTAC.

This clone has more than one count but fewer than ten. The listed genes are named as in mouse. CDR3 bases read: TGTGCCAGCAGTTTCCCGACAGGGCTCTCCTATGAACAGTAC. It yields the protein CASSFPTGLSYEQY. The whole CDR3 protein reads CASSFPTGLSYEQYF. The rearrangement uses TRBV14 and TRBJ2-7; 7 positions match TRBD1. The read gets to within 1 residue of the CDR3 end, and the germline J gene fills in the rest. From germline, CDR1 is SGHDT and CDR2 FRDEAV. V was pared by 1 base and J by 0 bases, with 4 bases of the junction left unmatched. The CDR3 has 15 residues.

Remarks on this clone: All gene names here are mouse names. The CDR3 end lies 1 residue beyond the end of the read and is filled in from the germline J gene. This chain connects TRBV5 to TRBJ1-4; D is ambiguous. V dropped 1 base and J dropped 0 bases, with 6 bases sitting between them. The V gene's germline CDR1 is LGHNA and CDR2 YNLKQL (reference sequence). CDR3 length: 15 residues. The part of the CDR3 DNA that was read is TGTGCCAGCAGCCAAGGGGCAATTTCCAACGAAAGATTATTT. As protein: CASSQGAISNERLF. The whole CDR3 protein reads CASSQGAISNERLFF.

In the case of this clone: Gene names and germline match the mouse. The read comes to an end 1 residue before the CDR3 does, leaving the germline J gene to fill in the end. V gene TRBV13-1 combines with J gene TRBJ1-1; TRBD1 matches at 7 bases. The CDR3 length is 15 residues. V dropped 3 bases and J dropped 1; count of bases not matched to a gene: 6. Germline CDR1 reads NSHNY; CDR2 reads SYGAGN. CDR3 in amino acids: CASSGPTGRNTEVFF. The covered CDR3 bases are TGTGCCAGCAGTGGCCCGACAGGGAGGAACACAGAAGTCTTC.

Comments on this clone: Mouse gene names and germline throughout. The read stops 1 residue short of the end of the CDR3; the missing end is completed from the germline J gene. The rearrangement joins TRBV20 to TRBJ1-4, with 9 nucleotides matching TRBD1. CDR1 is GFQATS and CDR2 is STVNSAI in the germline V gene. V dropped 1 base and J dropped 5; count of bases not matched to a gene: 2. This CDR3 is built from 14 residues. The part of the CDR3 DNA that was read is TGTGGTGCTAGGGGGGGGACAGGGAACGAAAGATTATTT. Its translation is CGARGGTGNERLF. The full CDR3 sequence reads CGARGGTGNERLFF.

This clone has only a few counts. Genes and germline come from the mouse. The read terminates 1 residue ahead of where the CDR3 ends, so the germline J gene completes it. V is TRBV31 and J is TRBJ1-5; maybe TRBD1 (6 bases). This CDR3 has 13 residues. The germline CDR1 and CDR2 sequences are GKSSPN and SITVG. V shed 0 bases and J shed 4 bases, with 7 bases lying between them. The CDR3 sequence is CAWSLGTNQAPLF. The covered CDR3 bases are TGTGCCTGGAGTCTGGGGACAAACCAGGCTCCGCTT. The full variable domain, rest sourced from reference TRBV31 and TRBJ1-5, is AQTIHQWPVAEIKAVGSPLSLGCTIKGKSSPNLYWYWQATGGTLQQLFYSITVGQVESVVQLNLSASRPKDDQFILSTEKLLLSHSGFYLCAWSLGTNQAPLFGEGTRLSVL.

Regarding this clone: Mouse names are used for the genes. Sequencing ends 1 residue short of the CDR3 end; the germline J gene provides the rest. The gene calls are TRBV5 and TRBJ2-4; tentatively, D is TRBD2 (5 bases). The CDR3 has 19 amino acids. The V gene lost 4 bases and the J gene lost 0 bases, with 23 bases spanning the gap. Germline CDR1 is LGHNA and CDR2 is YNLKQL (reference sequence). CDR3 bases read: TGTGCCAGCAGCCCTCTCATCTTCTGGGAGACCCCTAGTCAAAACACCTTGTAC. It encodes CASSPLIFWETPSQNTLY. The entire CDR3 protein reads CASSPLIFWETPSQNTLYF.

This clone was seen a single time. Gene names refer to mouse genes. The observed sequence ends 1 residue before the CDR3 terminus, with the missing tail filled in from the germline J gene. The genes are TRBV14 and TRBJ1-1; D is uncertain. The CDR3 loop spans 12 amino acids. Germline V gives CDR1 SGHDT, CDR2 FRDEAV. Trimming left V 2 bases short and J 2 bases short, with 4 bases between. This CDR3 is CASSLGNTEVFF. CDR3 DNA (partial): TGTGCCAGCAGTTTAGGTAACACAGAAGTCTTC.

This clone is a singleton in its sample. Mouse names are used for the genes. The read terminates 1 residue ahead of where the CDR3 ends, so the germline J gene completes it. This rearrangement joins TRBV19 to TRBJ1-3; TRBD1 might be the D (5 bases). CDR3 length: 14 residues. CDR1 FNHDT and CDR2 SITEND come from the germline V gene (reference sequence). The V gene lost 5 bases and the J gene lost 0 bases, with 9 bases spanning the gap. CDR3 amino acids: CASSGQHSGNTLYF. The part of the CDR3 DNA that was read is TGTGCCAGCAGCGGACAACATTCTGGAAATACGCTCTAT.

Worth noting for this clone: Genes here carry mouse names. The read terminates 1 residue ahead of where the CDR3 ends, so the germline J gene completes it. The chain is built from TRBV19 and TRBJ2-3; TRBD2 agrees at 8 bases. This CDR3 has 14 amino acids. J lost 0 bases, V lost 4 bases, and 1 base had no gene match. In germline, CDR1 is FNHDT, CDR2 SITEND (reference sequence). This CDR3 is CASSLGGSAETLYF. The sequenced part of the CDR3 DNA is TGTGCCAGCAGTCTGGGGGGTAGTGCAGAAACGCTGTAT.

Comments on this clone: Mouse gene names apply. The read stops 1 residue short of the end of the CDR3; the missing end is completed from the germline J gene. The chain recombines TRBV31 with TRBJ2-5, with TRBD2 as a possible D gene (6 bases). There are 14 residues in the CDR3. With 3 bases removed from V and 2 bases from J, the gap between germline ends came to 12 bases. Germline assignment: CDR1 GKSSPN and CDR2 SITVG. The part of the CDR3 DNA that was read is TGTGCCTGGAGCCAAAACTGGGCCCAAGACACCCAGTAC. Translating it yields CAWSQNWAQDTQY. The entire CDR3 is CAWSQNWAQDTQYF.